The entry below describes one TCR beta chain. The record originates from a study of cytomegalovirus exposure and HLA in healthy donors. Germline CDR1 is MNHNS and CDR2 is SASEGT. The CDR3 runs to 16 residues. Unmatched junction bases numbered 5, after V lost 4 bases and J lost 1 base. Clones were sequenced by immunoSEQ multiplex PCR, and TCRdb holds only the in-frame ones, with some missing. The data contain 250,000 to 300,000 clones, about 86% of them seen just once; the ten biggest clones take up 0.95% to 1.1%. The specimen was PBMCs. The clonotype comes from a woman aged 18 to 35 in good health and CMV-seronegative. This chain links TRBV6-1 with TRBJ2-3, with TRBD2 matching over 10 bases. The CDR3 nucleotides are TGTGCCAGCAGTGTTTCTCTAGCGGGGGGCACAGATACGCAGTATTTT. This translates into CASSVSLAGGTDTQYF.